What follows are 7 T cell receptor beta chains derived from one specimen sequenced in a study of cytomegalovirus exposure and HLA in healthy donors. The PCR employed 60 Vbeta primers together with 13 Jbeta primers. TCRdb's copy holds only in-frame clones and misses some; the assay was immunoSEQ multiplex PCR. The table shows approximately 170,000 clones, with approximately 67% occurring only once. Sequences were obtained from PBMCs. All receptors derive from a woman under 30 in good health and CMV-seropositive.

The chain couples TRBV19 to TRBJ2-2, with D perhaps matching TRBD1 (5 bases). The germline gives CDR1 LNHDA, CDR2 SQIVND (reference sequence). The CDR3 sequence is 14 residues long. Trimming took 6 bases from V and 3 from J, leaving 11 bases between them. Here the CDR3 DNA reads TGTGCCAGTAGCCCCGACAGCTACACCGGGGAGCTGTTTTTT. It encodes CASSPDSYTGELFF. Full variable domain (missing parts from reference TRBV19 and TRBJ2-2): DGGITQSPKYLFRKEGQNVTLSCEQNLNHDAMYWYRQDPGQGLRLIYYSQIVNDFQKGDIAEGYSVSREKKESFPLTVTSAQKNPTAFYLCASSPDSYTGELFFGEGSRLTVL.

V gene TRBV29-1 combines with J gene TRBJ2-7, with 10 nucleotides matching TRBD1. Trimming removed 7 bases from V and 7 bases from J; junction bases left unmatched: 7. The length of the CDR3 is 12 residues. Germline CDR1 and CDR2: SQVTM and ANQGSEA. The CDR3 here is CSARDRGVEQYF. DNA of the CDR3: TGCAGCGCCAGGGACAGGGGTGTAGAGCAGTACTTC.

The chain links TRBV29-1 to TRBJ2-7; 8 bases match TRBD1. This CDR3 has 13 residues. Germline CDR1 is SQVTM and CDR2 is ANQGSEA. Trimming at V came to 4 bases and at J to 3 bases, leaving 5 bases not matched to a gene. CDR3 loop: CSVVQGGFYEQYF. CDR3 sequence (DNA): TGCAGCGTTGTACAGGGGGGCTTCTACGAGCAGTACTTC.

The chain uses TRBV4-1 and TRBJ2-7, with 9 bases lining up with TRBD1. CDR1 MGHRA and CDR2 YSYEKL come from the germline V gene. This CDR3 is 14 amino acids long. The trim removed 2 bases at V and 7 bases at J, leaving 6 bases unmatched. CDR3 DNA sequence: TGCGCCAGCAGCCAAAAGGGACAGGGAGGAGAGCAGTACTTC. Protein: CASSQKGQGGEQYF.

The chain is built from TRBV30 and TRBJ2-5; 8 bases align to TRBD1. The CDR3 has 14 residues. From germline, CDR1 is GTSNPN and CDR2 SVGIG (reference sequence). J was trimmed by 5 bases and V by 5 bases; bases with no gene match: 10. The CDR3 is CAWGGRGRAETQYF. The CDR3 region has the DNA TGTGCCTGGGGCGGCAGGGGGCGAGCTGAGACCCAGTACTTC.

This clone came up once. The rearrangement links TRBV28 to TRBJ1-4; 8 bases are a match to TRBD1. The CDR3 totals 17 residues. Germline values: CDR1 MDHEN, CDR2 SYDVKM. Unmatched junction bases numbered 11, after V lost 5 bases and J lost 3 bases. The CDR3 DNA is TGTGCCAGCAGTGCCGGACAGGGAGGGGGGTCTAATGAAAAACTGTTTTTT. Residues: CASSAGQGGGSNEKLFF.

The CDR3 sequence is CAIKGLAGDEQFF. The DNA for the CDR3 is TGTGCCATCAAGGGACTAGCAGGGGATGAGCAGTTCTTC. This chain links TRBV10-3 with TRBJ2-1; TRBD2 aligns across 9 bases. V gave up 7 bases and J gave up 8 bases; unmatched junction bases: 6. Germline CDR1 ENHRY, CDR2 SYGVKD. This CDR3 has 13 residues.